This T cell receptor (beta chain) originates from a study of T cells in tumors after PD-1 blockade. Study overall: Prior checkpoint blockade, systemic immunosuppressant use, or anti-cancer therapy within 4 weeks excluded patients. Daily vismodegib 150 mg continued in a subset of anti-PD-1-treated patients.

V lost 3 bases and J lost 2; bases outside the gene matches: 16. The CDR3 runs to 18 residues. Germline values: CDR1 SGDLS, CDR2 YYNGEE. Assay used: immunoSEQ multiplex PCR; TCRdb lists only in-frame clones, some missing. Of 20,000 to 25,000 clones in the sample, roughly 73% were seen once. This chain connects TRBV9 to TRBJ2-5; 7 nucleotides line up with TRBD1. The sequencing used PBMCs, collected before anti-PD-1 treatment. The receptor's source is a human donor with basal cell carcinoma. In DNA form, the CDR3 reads TGTGCCAGCAGCGCAAATCTACAGGGGATCCCTTTTCAAGAGACCCAGTACTTC. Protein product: CASSANLQGIPFQETQYF.